The rows below give T cell receptor beta chains drawn from one sample of a study of blood T cell repertoires in COVID-19. Generated by immunoSEQ multiplex PCR, the TCRdb table keeps only in-frame clones and is missing some. The sample yields 110,000 or so clones, approximately 85% seen once. Sequencing was done on a sample of peripheral blood. All receptors come from a woman aged 60-70 years with COVID-19, enrolled during active disease. The CDR3 runs from the conserved cysteine through the conserved F or W. D genes are given only for firm matches.

V: TRBV19
J: TRBJ1-1
length: 17
D: .
CDR3: CASSFSTDGGLNTEAFF
DNA: TGTGCCAGTAGTTTCTCAACGGACGGGGGGCTGAACACTGAAGCTTTCTTT

V: TRBV6-2/TRBV6-3
J: TRBJ1-6
length: 14
D: .
CDR3: CASSYSEQSGPLHF
DNA: TGTGCCAGCAGTTACTCGGAACAAAGCGGACCCCTCCACTTT

V: TRBV30
J: TRBJ1-3
length: 15
D: .
CDR3: CAWSVGGASGNTIYF
DNA: TGTGCCTGGAGTGTAGGGGGGGCCTCTGGAAACACCATATATTTT

V: TRBV12-5
J: TRBJ2-4
length: 17
D: TRBD1
CDR3: CASGLNFIGTGENIQYF
DNA: TGTGCTAGTGGTTTGAATTTTATCGGGACAGGGGAAAACATTCAGTACTTC

V: TRBV10-2
J: TRBJ1-1
length: 13
D: TRBD1
CDR3: CASRGLRDREAFF
DNA: TGCGCCAGCAGGGGCCTGAGGGACAGGGAAGCTTTCTTT

V: TRBV5-4
J: TRBJ1-4
length: 15
D: .
CDR3: CASTAGGATNEKLFF
DNA: TGTGCCAGCACTGCCGGAGGGGCAACTAATGAAAAACTGTTTTTT

V: TRBV9
J: TRBJ2-7
length: 14
D: .
CDR3: CASSVGQGVYEQYF
DNA: TGTGCCAGCAGCGTTGGGCAGGGCGTCTACGAGCAGTACTTC

V: TRBV5-4
J: TRBJ2-5
length: 16
D: TRBD2
CDR3: CASSSPTRGEGETQYF
DNA: TGTGCCAGCAGCTCACCGACAAGAGGGGAGGGGGAGACCCAGTACTTC

V: TRBV7-3
J: TRBJ2-5
length: 16
D: .
CDR3: CASSPGADIKVETQYF
DNA: TGTGCCAGCAGCCCAGGGGCGGATATTAAGGTGGAGACCCAGTACTTC

V: TRBV30
J: TRBJ1-5
length: 14
D: .
CDR3: CAWRAGASNQPQHF
DNA: TGTGCCTGGAGGGCGGGGGCAAGCAATCAGCCCCAGCATTTT

V: TRBV2
J: TRBJ2-7
length: 15
D: .
CDR3: CASSERTGVAYEQYF
DNA: TGTGCCAGCAGTGAAAGGACGGGGGTAGCCTACGAGCAGTACTTC

V: TRBV2
J: TRBJ2-5
length: 14
D: TRBD1
CDR3: CASRVTGVLETQYF
DNA: TGTGCCAGCAGAGTGACAGGGGTCCTGGAGACCCAGTACTTC

V: TRBV5-4
J: TRBJ1-2
length: 14
D: TRBD1
CDR3: CASSARDRGGGYTF
DNA: TGTGCCAGCAGCGCCCGGGACAGGGGAGGAGGCTACACCTTC

V: TRBV30
J: TRBJ1-6
length: 17
D: .
CDR3: CAWSGGAGGSHNSPLHF
DNA: TGTGCCTGGAGTGGGGGAGCTGGGGGCTCCCATAATTCACCCCTCCACTTT